This TCR beta chain was recorded in a study of T cell responses to AZD1222 COVID-19 vaccine. The germline V gene encodes CDR1 SNHLY and CDR2 FYNNEI. Trimming removed 4 bases from V and 0 bases from J, with 7 bases in between. This CDR3 is 14 amino acids long. The protocol was immunoSEQ multiplex PCR, while the TCRdb copy is restricted to in-frame clones and leaves out a portion. The table has around 150,000 clones, more than 80% seen once; the top ten hold roughly 4%. The genes are TRBV2 and TRBJ1-5, with D perhaps TRBD1 (5 bases). This TCR was recovered from an adult in good health. Specimen: peripheral blood, collected on day 0 of AZD1222 vaccination. The CDR3 loop reads CASSATVSNQPQHF. The CDR3 bases are TGTGCCAGCAGTGCGACAGTTAGCAATCAGCCCCAGCATTTT.